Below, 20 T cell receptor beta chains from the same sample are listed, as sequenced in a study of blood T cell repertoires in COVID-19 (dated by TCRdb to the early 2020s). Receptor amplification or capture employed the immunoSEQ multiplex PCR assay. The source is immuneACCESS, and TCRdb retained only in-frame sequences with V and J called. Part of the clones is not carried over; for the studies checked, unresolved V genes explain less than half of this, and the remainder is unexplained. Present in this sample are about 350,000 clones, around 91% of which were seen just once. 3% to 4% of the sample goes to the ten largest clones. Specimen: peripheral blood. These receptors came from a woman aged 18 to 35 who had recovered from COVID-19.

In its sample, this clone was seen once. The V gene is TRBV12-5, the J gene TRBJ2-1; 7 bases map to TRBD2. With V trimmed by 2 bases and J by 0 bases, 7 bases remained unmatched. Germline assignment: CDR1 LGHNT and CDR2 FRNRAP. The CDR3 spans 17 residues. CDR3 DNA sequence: TGTGCTAGTGGTTTGACCTCTAGCGGCGCCTCCTACAATGAGCAGTTCTTC. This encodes CASGLTSSGASYNEQFF.

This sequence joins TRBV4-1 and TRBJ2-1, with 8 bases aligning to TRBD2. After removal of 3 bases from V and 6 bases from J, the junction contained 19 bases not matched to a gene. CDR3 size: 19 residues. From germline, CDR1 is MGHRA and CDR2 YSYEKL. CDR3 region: CASSHKATGLASRANEQFF. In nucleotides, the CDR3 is TGCGCCAGCAGCCACAAAGCGACAGGACTAGCTTCCCGGGCCAATGAGCAGTTCTTC.

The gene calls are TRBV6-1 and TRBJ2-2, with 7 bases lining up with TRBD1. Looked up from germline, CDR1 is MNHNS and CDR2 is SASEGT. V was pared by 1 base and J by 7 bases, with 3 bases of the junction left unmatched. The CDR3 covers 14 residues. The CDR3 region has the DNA TGTGCCAGCAGTGAAGTACAGGGGCTCGGGGAGCTGTTTTTT. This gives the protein CASSEVQGLGELFF.

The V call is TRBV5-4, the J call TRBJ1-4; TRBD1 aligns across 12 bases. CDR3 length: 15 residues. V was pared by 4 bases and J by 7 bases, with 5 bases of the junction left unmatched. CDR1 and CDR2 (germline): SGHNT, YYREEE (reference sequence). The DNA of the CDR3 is TGTGCCAGCAGCCCCGGGACAGGGGGCTTTGAAAAACTGTTTTTT. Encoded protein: CASSPGTGGFEKLFF.

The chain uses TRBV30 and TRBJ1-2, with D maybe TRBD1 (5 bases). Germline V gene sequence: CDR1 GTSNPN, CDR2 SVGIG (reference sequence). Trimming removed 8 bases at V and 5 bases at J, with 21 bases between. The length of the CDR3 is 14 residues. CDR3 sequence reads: CATYGHSLSYGYTF. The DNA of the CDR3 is TGTGCCACCTATGGACACTCCCTTTCGTATGGCTACACCTTC.

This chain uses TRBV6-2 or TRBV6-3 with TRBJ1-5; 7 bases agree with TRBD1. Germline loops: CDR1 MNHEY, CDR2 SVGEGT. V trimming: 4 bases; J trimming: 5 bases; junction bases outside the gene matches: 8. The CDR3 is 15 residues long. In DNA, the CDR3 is TGTGCCAGCAGTTCTGACAGGGTCTGGGATCAGCCCCAGCATTTT. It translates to CASSSDRVWDQPQHF.

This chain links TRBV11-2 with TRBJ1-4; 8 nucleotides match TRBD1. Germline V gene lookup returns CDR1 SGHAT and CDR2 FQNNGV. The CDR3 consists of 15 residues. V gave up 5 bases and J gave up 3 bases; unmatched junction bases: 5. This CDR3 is CASSVTGGSNEKLFF. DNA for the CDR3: TGTGCCAGCAGCGTAACAGGGGGATCTAATGAAAAACTGTTTTTT.

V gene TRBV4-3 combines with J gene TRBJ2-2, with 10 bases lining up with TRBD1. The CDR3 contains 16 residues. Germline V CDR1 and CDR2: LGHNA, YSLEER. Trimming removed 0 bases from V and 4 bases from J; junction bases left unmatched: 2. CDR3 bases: TGCGCCAGCAGCCAAGATCGGACAGGGGGCACCGGGGAGCTGTTTTTT. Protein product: CASSQDRTGGTGELFF.

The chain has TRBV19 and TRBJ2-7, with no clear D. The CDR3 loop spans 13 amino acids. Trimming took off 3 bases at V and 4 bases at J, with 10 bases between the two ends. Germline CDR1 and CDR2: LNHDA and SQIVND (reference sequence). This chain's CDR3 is CASSIRPGYEQYV. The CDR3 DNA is TGTGCCAGTAGTATTCGGCCCGGGTACGAGCAGTACGTC.

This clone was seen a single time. The CDR3 here is CATSQSGVSGANVLTF. The CDR3 nucleotides are TGTGCCACCAGCCAATCGGGGGTCTCTGGGGCCAACGTCCTGACTTTC. The genes are TRBV24-1 and TRBJ2-6; D is perhaps TRBD2 (6 bases). V was trimmed by 7 bases and J by 0 bases, leaving 12 bases between them. Per the germline V gene, CDR1 is KGHDR and CDR2 is SFDVKD. This CDR3 contains 16 residues.

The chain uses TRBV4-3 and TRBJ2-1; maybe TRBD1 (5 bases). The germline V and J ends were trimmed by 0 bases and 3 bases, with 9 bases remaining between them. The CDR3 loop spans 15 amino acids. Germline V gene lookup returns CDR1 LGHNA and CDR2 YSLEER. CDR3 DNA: TGCGCCAGCAGCCAAGATGCCAGGGTCTACAATGAGCAGTTCTTC. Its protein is CASSQDARVYNEQFF.

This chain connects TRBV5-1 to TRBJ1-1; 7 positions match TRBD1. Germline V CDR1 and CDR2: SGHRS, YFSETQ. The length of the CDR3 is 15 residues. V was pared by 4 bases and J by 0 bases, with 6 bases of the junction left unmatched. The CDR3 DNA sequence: TGCGCCAGCAGCGACGACAGGGAATTGAACACTGAAGCTTTCTTT. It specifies CASSDDRELNTEAFF.

The CDR3 region has the DNA TGCAGCGTTGAAGTCCGGGACAGGGCGTGTTGCGAGCAGTACGTC. It codes for CSVEVRDRACCEQYV. This chain uses TRBV29-1 with TRBJ2-7, with 9 nucleotides matching TRBD1. This CDR3 region has 15 residues. Per the germline V gene, CDR1 is SQVTM and CDR2 is ANQGSEA. The junction had 10 bases not matched to a gene; V was cut back by 1 base and J by 6 bases.

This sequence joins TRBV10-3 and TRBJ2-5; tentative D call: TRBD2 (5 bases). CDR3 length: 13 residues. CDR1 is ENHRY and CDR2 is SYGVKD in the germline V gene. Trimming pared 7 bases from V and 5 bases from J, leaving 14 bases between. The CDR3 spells CAITSSGEETQYF. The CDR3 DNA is TGTGCCATCACATCCAGCGGCGAGGAGACCCAGTACTTC.

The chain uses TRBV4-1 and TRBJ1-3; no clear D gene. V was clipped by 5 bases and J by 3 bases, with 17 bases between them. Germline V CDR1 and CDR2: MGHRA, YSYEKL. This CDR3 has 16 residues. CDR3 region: CASSDPPRGNGNTIYF. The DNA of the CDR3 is TGCGCCAGCAGCGATCCTCCCCGGGGAAATGGAAACACCATATATTTT.

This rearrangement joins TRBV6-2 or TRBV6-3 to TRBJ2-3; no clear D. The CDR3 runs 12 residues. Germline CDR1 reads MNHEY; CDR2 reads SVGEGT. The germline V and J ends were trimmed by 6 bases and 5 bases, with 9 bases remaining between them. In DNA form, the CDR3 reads TGTGCCAGCAGCCCCAACAGAGATACGCAGTATTTT. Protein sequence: CASSPNRDTQYF.

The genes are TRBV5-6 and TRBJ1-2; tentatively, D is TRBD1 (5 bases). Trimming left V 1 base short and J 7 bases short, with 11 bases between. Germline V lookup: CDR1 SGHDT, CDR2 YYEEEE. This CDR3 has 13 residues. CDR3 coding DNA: TGTGCCAGCAGCTTGTCCCAGGGAGGTGGCTACACCTTC. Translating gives CASSLSQGGGYTF.

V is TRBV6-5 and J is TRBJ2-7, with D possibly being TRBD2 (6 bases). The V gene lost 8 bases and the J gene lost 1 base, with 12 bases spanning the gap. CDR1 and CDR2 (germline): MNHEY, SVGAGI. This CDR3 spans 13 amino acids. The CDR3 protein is CASRDSASYEQYV. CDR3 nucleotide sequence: TGTGCCAGCCGGGACTCGGCTTCCTACGAGCAGTACGTC.

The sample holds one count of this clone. For the CDR3, the DNA is TGTGCCACCAGCAAAGGGGGCCACCCGGGGGTTCACGGGGAGCTGTTTTTT. Residues: CATSKGGHPGVHGELFF. The V call is TRBV15, the J call TRBJ2-2; possibly TRBD1 for D (7 bases). CDR1 and CDR2 from the germline V gene are LNHNV and YYDKDF (reference sequence). The CDR3 contains 17 residues. V was trimmed by 4 bases and J by 7 bases, leaving 22 bases between them.

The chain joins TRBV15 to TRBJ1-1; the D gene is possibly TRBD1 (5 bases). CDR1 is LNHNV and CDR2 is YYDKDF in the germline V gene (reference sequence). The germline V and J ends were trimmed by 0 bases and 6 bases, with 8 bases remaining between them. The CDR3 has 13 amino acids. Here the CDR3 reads CATSRDQGSEAFF. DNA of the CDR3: TGTGCCACCAGCAGAGATCAGGGTTCTGAAGCTTTCTTT.